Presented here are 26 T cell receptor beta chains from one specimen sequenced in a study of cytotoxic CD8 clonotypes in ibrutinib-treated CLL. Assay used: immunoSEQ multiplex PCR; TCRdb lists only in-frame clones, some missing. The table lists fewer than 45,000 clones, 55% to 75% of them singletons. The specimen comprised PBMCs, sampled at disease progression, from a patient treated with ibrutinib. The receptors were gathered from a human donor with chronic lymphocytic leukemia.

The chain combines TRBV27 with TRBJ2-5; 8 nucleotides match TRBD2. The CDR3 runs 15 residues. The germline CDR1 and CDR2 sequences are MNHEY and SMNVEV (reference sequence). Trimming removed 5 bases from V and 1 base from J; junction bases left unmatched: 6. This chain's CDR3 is CASSPLRGGQETQYF. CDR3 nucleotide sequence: TGTGCCAGCAGTCCACTCCGGGGGGGCCAAGAGACCCAGTACTTC.

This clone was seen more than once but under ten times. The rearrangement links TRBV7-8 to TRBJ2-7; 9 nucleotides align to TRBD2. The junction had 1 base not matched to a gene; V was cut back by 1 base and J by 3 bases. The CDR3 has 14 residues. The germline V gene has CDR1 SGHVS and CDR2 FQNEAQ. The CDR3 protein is CASSLGAGGYEQYF. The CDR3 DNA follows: TGTGCCAGCAGCTTAGGAGCGGGAGGCTACGAGCAGTACTTC.

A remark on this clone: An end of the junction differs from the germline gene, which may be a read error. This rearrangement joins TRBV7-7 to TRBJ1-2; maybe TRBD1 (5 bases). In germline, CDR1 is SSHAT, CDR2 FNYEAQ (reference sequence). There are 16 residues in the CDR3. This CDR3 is CASSFHRRGGSYGYTF. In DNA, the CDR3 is TGTGCTAGCAGCTTCCATCGGCGGGGGGGTAGCTATGGCTACACCTTC.

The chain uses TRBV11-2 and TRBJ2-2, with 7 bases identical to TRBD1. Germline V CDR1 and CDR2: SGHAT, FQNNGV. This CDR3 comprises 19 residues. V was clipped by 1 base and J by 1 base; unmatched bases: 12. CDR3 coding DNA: TGTGCCAGCAGCTTAGGGACAGGATTCCTAGGTCGGAACACCGGGGAGCTGTTTTTT. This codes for CASSLGTGFLGRNTGELFF.

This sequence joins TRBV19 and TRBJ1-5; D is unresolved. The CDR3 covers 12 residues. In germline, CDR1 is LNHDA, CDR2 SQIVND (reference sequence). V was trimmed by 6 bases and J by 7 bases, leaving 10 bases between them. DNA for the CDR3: TGTGCCAGTAGAGGTGGTGGGCAGCCCCAGCATTTT. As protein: CASRGGGQPQHF.

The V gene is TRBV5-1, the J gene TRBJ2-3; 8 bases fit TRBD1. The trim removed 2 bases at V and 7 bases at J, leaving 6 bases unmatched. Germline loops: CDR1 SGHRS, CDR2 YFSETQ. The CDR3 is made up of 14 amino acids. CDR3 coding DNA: TGCGCCAGCAGCTTTGGGACAGGACTATATACGCAGTATTTT. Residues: CASSFGTGLYTQYF.

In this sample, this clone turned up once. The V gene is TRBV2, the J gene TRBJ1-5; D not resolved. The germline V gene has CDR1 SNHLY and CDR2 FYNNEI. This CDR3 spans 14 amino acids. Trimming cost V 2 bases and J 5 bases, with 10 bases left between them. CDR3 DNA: TGTGCCAGCAGTGAATCCTCTTTCGATCAGCCCCAGCATTTT. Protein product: CASSESSFDQPQHF.

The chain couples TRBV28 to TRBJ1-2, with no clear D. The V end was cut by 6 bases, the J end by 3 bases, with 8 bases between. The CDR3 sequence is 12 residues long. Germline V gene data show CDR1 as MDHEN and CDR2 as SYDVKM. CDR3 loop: CASSPRDYGYTF. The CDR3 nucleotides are TGTGCCAGCAGCCCCCGGGACTATGGCTACACCTTC.

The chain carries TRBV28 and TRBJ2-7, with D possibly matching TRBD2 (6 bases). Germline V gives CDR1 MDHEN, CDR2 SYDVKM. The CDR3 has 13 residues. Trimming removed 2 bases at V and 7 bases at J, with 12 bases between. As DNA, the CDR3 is TGTGCCAGCAGTTTACCCGGGGGTGTGGAGCAGTACTTC. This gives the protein CASSLPGGVEQYF.

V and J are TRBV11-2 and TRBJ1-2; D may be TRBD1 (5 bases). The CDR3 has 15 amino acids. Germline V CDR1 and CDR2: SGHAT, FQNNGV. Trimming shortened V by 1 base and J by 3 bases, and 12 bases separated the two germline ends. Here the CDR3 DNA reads TGTGCCAGCAGCTTAGGGCAGGGATCGGACTATGGCTACACCTTC. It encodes CASSLGQGSDYGYTF.

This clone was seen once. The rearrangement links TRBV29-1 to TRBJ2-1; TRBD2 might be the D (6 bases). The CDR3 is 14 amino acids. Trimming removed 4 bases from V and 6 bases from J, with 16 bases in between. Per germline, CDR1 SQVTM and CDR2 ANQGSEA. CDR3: CSVGPGLFTNEQFF. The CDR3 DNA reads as TGCAGCGTTGGACCGGGACTTTTTACCAATGAGCAGTTCTTC.

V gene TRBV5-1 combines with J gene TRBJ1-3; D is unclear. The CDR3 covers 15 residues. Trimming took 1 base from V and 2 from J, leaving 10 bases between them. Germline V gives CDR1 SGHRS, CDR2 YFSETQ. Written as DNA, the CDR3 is TGCGCCAGCAGCTTGTTAGGGTTTGCTGGAAACACCATATATTTT. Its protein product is CASSLLGFAGNTIYF. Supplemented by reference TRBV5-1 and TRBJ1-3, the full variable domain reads KAGVTQTPRYLIKTRGQQVTLSCSPISGHRSVSWYQQTPGQGLQFLFEYFSETQRNKGNFPGRFSGRQFSNSRSEMNVSTLELGDSALYLCASSLLGFAGNTIYFGEGSWLTVV.

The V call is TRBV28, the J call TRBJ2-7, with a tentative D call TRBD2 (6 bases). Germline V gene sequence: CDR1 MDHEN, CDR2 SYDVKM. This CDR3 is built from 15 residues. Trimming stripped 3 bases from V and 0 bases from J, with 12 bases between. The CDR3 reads CASSFGGTDSYEQYF. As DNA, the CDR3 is TGTGCCAGCAGTTTTGGAGGGACTGACTCCTACGAGCAGTACTTC.

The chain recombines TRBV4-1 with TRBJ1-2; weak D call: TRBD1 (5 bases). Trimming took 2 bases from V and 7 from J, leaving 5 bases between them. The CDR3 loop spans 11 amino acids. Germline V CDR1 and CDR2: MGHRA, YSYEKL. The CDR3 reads CASSQRGGYTF. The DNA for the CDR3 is TGCGCCAGCAGCCAAAGGGGTGGCTACACCTTC.

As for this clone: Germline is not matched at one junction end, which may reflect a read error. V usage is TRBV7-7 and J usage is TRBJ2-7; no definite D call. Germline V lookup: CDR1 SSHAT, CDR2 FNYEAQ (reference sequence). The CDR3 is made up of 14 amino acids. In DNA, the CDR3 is TGTGCTAGCAGCTTAGTAGGGCGGCATGACGAGCAGTACTTC. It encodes CASSLVGRHDEQYF.

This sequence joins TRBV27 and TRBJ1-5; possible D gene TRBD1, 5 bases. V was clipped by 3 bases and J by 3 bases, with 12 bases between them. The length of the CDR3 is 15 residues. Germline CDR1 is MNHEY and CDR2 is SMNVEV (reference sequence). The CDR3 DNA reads TGTGCCAGCAGTTTCGTTGGGGCAGCCAATCAGCCCCAGCATTTT. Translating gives CASSFVGAANQPQHF.

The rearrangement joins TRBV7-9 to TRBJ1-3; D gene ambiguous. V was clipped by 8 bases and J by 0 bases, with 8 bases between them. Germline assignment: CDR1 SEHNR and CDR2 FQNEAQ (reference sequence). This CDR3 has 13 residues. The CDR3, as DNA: TGTGCCAGCGGGGAGAACTCTGGAAACACCATATATTTT. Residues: CASGENSGNTIYF.

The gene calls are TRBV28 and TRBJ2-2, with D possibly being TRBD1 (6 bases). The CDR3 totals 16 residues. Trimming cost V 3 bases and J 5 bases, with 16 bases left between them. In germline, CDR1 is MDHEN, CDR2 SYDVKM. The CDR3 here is CASSFFLGTTTGELFF. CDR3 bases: TGTGCCAGCAGTTTTTTCTTGGGGACAACAACCGGGGAGCTGTTTTTT.

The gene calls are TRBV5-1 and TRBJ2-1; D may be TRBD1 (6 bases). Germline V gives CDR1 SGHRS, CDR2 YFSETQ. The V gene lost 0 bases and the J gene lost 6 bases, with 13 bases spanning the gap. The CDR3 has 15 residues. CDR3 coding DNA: TGCGCCAGCAGCTTGGTACAGGGTGGGAGCAATGAGCAGTTCTTC. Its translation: CASSLVQGGSNEQFF.

The CDR3 is CASRPQGPDTQYF. The CDR3 DNA is TGTGCCAGCAGACCTCAGGGTCCAGATACGCAGTATTTT. The chain recombines TRBV27 with TRBJ2-3, with TRBD1 as a possible D gene (5 bases). Germline-derived CDR1 and CDR2 are MNHEY and SMNVEV (reference sequence). V lost 6 bases to trimming and J lost 4 bases, with 11 bases between them. This CDR3 is built from 13 residues.

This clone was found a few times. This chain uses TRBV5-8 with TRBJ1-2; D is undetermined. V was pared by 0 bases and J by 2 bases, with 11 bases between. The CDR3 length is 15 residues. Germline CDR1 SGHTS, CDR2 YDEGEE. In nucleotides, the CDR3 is TGTGCCAGCAGCTTGGTTTCCTCCCGGAACTATGGCTACACCTTC. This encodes CASSLVSSRNYGYTF.

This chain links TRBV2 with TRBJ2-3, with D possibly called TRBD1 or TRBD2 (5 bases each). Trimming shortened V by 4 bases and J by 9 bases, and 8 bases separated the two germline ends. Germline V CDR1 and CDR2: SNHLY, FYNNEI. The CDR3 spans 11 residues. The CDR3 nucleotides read TGTGCCAGCAGTGTCGGGGACACGCAGTATTTT. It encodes CASSVGDTQYF.

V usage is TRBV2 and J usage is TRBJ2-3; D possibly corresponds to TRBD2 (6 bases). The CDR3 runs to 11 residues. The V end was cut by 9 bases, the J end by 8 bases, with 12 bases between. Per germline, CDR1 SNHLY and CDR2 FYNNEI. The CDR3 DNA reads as TGTGCCAGGGGGACTCCTAGTACGCAGTATTTT. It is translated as CARGTPSTQYF.

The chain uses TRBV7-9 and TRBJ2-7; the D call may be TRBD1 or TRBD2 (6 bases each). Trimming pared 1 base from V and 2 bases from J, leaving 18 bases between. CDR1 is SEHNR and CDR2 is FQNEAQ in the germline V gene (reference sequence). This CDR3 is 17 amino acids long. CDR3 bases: TGTGCCAGCAGCTTAGGAGGGCGGGGACAAGGGCCCTACGAGCAGTACTTC. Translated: CASSLGGRGQGPYEQYF. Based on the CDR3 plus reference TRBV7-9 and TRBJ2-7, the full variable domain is DTGVSQNPRHKITKRGQNVTFRCDPISEHNRLYWYRQTLGQGPEFLTYFQNEAQLEKSRLLSDRFSAERPKGSFSTLEIQRTEQGDSAMYLCASSLGGRGQGPYEQYFGPGTRLTVT.

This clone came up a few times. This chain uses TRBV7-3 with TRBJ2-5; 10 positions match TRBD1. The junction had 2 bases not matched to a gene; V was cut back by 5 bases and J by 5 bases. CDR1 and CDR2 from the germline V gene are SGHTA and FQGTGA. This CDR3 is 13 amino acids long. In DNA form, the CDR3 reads TGTGCCAGCAGCCCGGGACAGGGGGAGACCCAGTACTTC. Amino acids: CASSPGQGETQYF.

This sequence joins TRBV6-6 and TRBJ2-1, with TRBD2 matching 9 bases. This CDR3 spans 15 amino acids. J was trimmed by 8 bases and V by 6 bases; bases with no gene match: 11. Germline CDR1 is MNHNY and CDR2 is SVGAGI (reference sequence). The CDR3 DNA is TGTGCCAGCAGCCAGGTGGCTAGCGGGGCCTATGAGCAGTTCTTC. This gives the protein CASSQVASGAYEQFF.